Following are 13 T cell receptor beta chains from one sample sequenced in a study of T cell responses to AZD1222 COVID-19 vaccine. Only in-frame clones appear in the TCRdb table, and some are missing; sequencing was by immunoSEQ multiplex PCR. The sample lists about 120,000 clones, roughly 90% occurring once. The sample was peripheral blood, taken on day 0 of AZD1222 vaccination. These receptors were collected from an adult in good health.

V is TRBV7-9 and J is TRBJ2-3; 8 nucleotides agree with TRBD2. Trimming removed 2 bases from V and 0 bases from J; junction bases left unmatched: 4. From germline, CDR1 is SEHNR and CDR2 FQNEAQ (reference sequence). The CDR3 loop spans 16 amino acids. This CDR3 is CASSLTRLASTDTQYF. DNA of the CDR3: TGTGCCAGCAGCTTAACAAGACTAGCGAGCACAGATACGCAGTATTTT.

The chain is built from TRBV18 and TRBJ2-5; D is possibly TRBD1 (6 bases). Germline V lookup: CDR1 KGHSH, CDR2 LQKENI. V lost 3 bases, J lost 0 bases, and 11 bases lay in between. The CDR3 is made up of 15 amino acids. CDR3 region: CASSPGDTNQETQYF. CDR3 in DNA: TGTGCCAGCTCACCTGGGGACACAAACCAAGAGACCCAGTACTTC.

V and J are TRBV19 and TRBJ1-4, with TRBD1 as a possible D gene (6 bases). The germline V and J ends were trimmed by 1 base and 3 bases, with 15 bases remaining between them. Germline-derived CDR1 and CDR2 are LNHDA and SQIVND (reference sequence). CDR3 length equals 17 residues. CDR3 residues: CASSIVAAGAANEKLFF. The CDR3 DNA is TGTGCCAGTAGTATAGTTGCGGCAGGGGCGGCTAATGAAAAACTGTTTTTT.

V and J are TRBV6-2 or TRBV6-3 and TRBJ1-1; D remains unclear. V dropped 0 bases and J dropped 0 bases, with 8 bases sitting between them. Germline V gene sequence: CDR1 MNHEY, CDR2 SVGEGT. The CDR3 extends over 15 amino acids. CDR3 bases: TGTGCCAGCAGTTACTCCGTAAGGATGAACACTGAAGCTTTCTTT. Amino acid sequence: CASSYSVRMNTEAFF.

The gene calls are TRBV9 and TRBJ1-2; tentative D call: TRBD1 (5 bases). The V gene lost 3 bases and the J gene lost 3 bases, with 12 bases spanning the gap. The germline CDR1 and CDR2 sequences are SGDLS and YYNGEE. The CDR3 has 14 amino acids. The CDR3 is CASSADTGYYGYTF. CDR3 DNA sequence: TGTGCCAGCAGCGCCGACACAGGCTACTATGGCTACACCTTC.

V gene TRBV28 combines with J gene TRBJ1-1; TRBD1 aligns across 10 bases. The CDR3 contains 20 residues. The J segment lost 4 bases and the V segment lost 1 base, leaving 18 bases of the junction unmatched. CDR1 and CDR2 (germline): MDHEN, SYDVKM. The CDR3 DNA reads as TGTGCCAGCAGTTTATTCCTTATAACCGACAGGGGGCCCGCTACCACTGAAGCTTTCTTT. Translating gives CASSLFLITDRGPATTEAFF.

This clone was found a few times. The chain employs TRBV5-5 and TRBJ1-5; D is unresolved. CDR1 and CDR2 (germline): SGHKS, YYEKEE (reference sequence). This CDR3 has 15 amino acids. The V gene lost 7 bases and the J gene lost 2 bases, with 16 bases spanning the gap. The CDR3: CASSRTPAGNQPQHF. The DNA for the CDR3 is TGTGCCAGCTCAAGGACCCCAGCGGGCAATCAGCCCCAGCATTTT.

V usage is TRBV13 and J usage is TRBJ1-3; the D gene is possibly TRBD1 (5 bases). The CDR3 runs 15 residues. In germline, CDR1 is PRHDT, CDR2 FYEKMQ (reference sequence). The V gene lost 5 bases and the J gene lost 2 bases, with 13 bases spanning the gap. The chain's CDR3 is CASSRRAGAGNTIYF. The CDR3 DNA reads TGTGCCAGCAGCCGCCGCGCGGGGGCTGGAAACACCATATATTTT.

The chain is built from TRBV7-9 and TRBJ1-2; maybe TRBD1 (5 bases). The CDR3 runs to 17 residues. Deletions cut 2 bases from V and 3 bases from J, with 19 bases between. Germline-derived CDR1 and CDR2 are SEHNR and FQNEAQ (reference sequence). The CDR3 region has the DNA TGTGCCAGCAGCTTACTCGCCGGACGTTCGGGGGACTATGGCTACACCTTC. Translation: CASSLLAGRSGDYGYTF.

DNA of the CDR3: TGTGCCAGCAGCTTAGTCCCCCAAAGCGACTACACCTTC. As protein: CASSLVPQSDYTF. The chain is built from TRBV7-9 and TRBJ1-2, with unresolved D. The germline V gene encodes CDR1 SEHNR and CDR2 FQNEAQ (reference sequence). Trimming stripped 1 base from V and 10 bases from J, with 13 bases between. The CDR3 is made up of 13 amino acids.

The CDR3 reads CASSPAGGRVYGYTF. CDR3 nucleotide sequence: TGTGCCAGCAGCCCTGCAGGGGGTAGGGTCTATGGCTACACCTTC. The chain uses TRBV3-1 (or the pseudogene TRBV3-2) and TRBJ1-2, with 7 nucleotides matching TRBD1. J gave up 4 bases and V 4 bases, and 9 bases lay outside the gene matches. The CDR3 is made up of 15 amino acids. Germline CDR1 LGHDT, CDR2 YNNKEL (reference sequence).

This chain connects TRBV6-5 to TRBJ2-1, with 12 bases aligning to TRBD2. Trimming at V came to 6 bases and at J to 4 bases, leaving 4 bases not matched to a gene. There are 15 residues in the CDR3. Germline assignment: CDR1 MNHEY and CDR2 SVGAGI. CDR3 sequence: CASRRLAGVYNEQFF. CDR3 in DNA: TGTGCCAGCAGACGACTAGCGGGAGTATACAATGAGCAGTTCTTC.

Of note for this clone: The sample carries other DNA sequences with the same CDR3. This chain connects TRBV28 to TRBJ2-1; no clear D gene. Germline CDR1 reads MDHEN; CDR2 reads SYDVKM. V lost 2 bases and J 7 bases, leaving 9 bases between the germline ends. There are 13 residues in the CDR3. As DNA, the CDR3 is TGTGCCAGCAGTTTAGGCGGACGAAATGAGCAGTTCTTC. Translated: CASSLGGRNEQFF. The full variable domain, completed using reference TRBV28 and TRBJ2-1, is DVKVTQSSRYLVKRTGEKVFLECVQDMDHENMFWYRQDPGLGLRLIYFSYDVKMKEKGDIPEGYSVSREKKERFSLILESASTNQTSMYLCASSLGGRNEQFFGPGTRLTVL.